The next 5 T cell receptor beta chains were all read from a single sample in a study of T cell responses to AZD1222 COVID-19 vaccine. The method was immunoSEQ multiplex PCR; TCRdb's version includes in-frame clones alone and lacks a portion of them. The table has 250,000 to 300,000 clones, approximately 94% seen once. Material: peripheral blood, obtained 28 days after the second AZD1222 dose. These receptors all stem from an adult who received the AZD1222 COVID-19 vaccine.

The chain carries TRBV7-8 and TRBJ1-1, with TRBD1 as a possible D gene (6 bases). Germline assignment: CDR1 SGHVS and CDR2 FQNEAQ. Trimming shortened V by 4 bases and J by 4 bases, and 25 bases separated the two germline ends. CDR3 length: 18 amino acids. The CDR3 here is CASSSTRWQGSLGTEAFF. The CDR3 DNA is TGTGCCAGCAGCTCAACGAGGTGGCAGGGGAGTTTAGGCACTGAAGCTTTCTTT.

This sequence joins TRBV6-5 and TRBJ2-5; 7 nucleotides align to TRBD1. This CDR3 is built from 13 residues. Germline assignment: CDR1 MNHEY and CDR2 SVGAGI. With V trimmed by 4 bases and J by 4 bases, 3 bases remained unmatched. CDR3 bases: TGTGCCAGCAGTTTCCCAGGGGGAGAGACCCAGTACTTC. It is translated as CASSFPGGETQYF.

This clone showed up just once. The chain uses TRBV25-1 and TRBJ1-6; D is perhaps TRBD1 (5 bases). The CDR3 loop spans 14 amino acids. CDR1 is MGHDK, CDR2 SYGVNS, per germline. V lost 6 bases to trimming and J lost 7 bases, with 13 bases between them. CDR3 sequence: CASSGGGWNSPLHF. Written as DNA, the CDR3 is TGTGCCAGCAGCGGGGGGGGATGGAATTCACCCCTCCACTTT.

V and J are TRBV28 and TRBJ1-5; D is unresolved. Trimming cost V 2 bases and J 4 bases, with 9 bases left between them. The CDR3 is 14 amino acids. Germline assignment: CDR1 MDHEN and CDR2 SYDVKM. The CDR3 region is CASSLGQRNQPQHF. The CDR3 DNA is TGTGCCAGCAGTTTAGGCCAGCGTAATCAGCCCCAGCATTTT.

The gene calls are TRBV10-3 and TRBJ1-3; no definite D call. The CDR3 has 16 amino acids. CDR1 and CDR2 from the germline V gene are ENHRY and SYGVKD. V was clipped by 9 bases and J by 0 bases, with 18 bases between them. The CDR3 bases are TGTGCCATATCAGGAGTGAGTGAAGCCTCTGGAAACACCATATATTTT. Protein product: CAISGVSEASGNTIYF.